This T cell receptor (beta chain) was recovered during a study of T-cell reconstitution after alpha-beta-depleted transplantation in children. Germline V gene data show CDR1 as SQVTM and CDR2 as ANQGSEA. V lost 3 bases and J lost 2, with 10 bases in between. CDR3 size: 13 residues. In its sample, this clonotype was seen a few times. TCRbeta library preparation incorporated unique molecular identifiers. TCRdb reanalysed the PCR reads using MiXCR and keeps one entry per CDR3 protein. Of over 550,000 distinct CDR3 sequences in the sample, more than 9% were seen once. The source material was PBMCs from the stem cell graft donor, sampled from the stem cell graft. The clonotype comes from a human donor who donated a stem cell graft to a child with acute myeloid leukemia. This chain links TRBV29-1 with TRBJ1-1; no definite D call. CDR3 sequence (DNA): TGCAGCGTTGACAGGAGACTTAACACTGAAGCTTTCTTT. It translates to CSVDRRLNTEAFF.